The TCR beta chain described here comes from a study of beta chain features in type 1 diabetes. At the level of the study: There were 107,917,701 sorted cells examined across all samples. General study points: Individuals with type 1 diabetes displayed fewer insertions and more deletions at VDJ junctions. Whatever favoring of shorter templates PCR might show would apply equally to patients and controls. The naive, central memory and Treg TCRB repertoires of patients appeared to be more similar to one another than those of healthy donors.

The CDR3 runs to 13 residues. Trimming took 2 bases from V and 4 from J, leaving 9 bases between them. Germline V gene lookup returns CDR1 GTSNPN and CDR2 SVGIG (reference sequence). The study reverse transcribed the entire isolated RNA, so it sequenced expressed TCRB transcripts. Measured with immunoSEQ multiplex PCR; TCRdb has only the in-frame clones, and not every one. In the table there are about 400,000 clones, 10% to 15% of which are singletons. In this sample, this clone turned up a few times. Its antigen is not known. Distinct nucleotide sequences in the sample also encode this CDR3. This chain uses TRBV30 with TRBJ1-5; a weak D match, TRBD1 (6 bases). Sequencing input: naive CD4+ T cells from blood. The TCR was taken from a man between 18 and 29 years old in good health. The CDR3 is CAWSTRGNQPQHF. In nucleotides, the CDR3 is TGTGCCTGGAGTACCAGGGGTAATCAGCCCCAGCATTTT.